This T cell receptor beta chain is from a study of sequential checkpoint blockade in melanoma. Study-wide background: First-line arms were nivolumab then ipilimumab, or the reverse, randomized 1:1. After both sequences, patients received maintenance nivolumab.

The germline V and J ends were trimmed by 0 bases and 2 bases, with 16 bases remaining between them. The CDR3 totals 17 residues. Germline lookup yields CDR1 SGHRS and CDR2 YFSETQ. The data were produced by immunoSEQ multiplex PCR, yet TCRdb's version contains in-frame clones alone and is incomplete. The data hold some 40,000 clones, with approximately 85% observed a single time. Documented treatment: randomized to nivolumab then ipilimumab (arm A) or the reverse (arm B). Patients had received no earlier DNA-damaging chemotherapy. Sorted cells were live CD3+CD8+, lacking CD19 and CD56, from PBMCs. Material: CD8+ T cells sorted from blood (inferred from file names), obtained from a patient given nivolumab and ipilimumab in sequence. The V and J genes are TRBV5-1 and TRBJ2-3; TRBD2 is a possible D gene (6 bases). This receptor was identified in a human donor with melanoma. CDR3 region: CASSLDSSGYITDTQYF. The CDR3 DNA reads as TGCGCCAGCAGCTTGGACTCCAGCGGGTATATCACAGATACGCAGTATTTT.